The source of this T cell receptor (beta chain) is a study of T cells in Graves' hyperthyroidism and ophthalmopathy. Study background: Peripheral blood was taken when the disease was first diagnosed, before any treatment began.

Many counts were recorded for this clonotype. Authors of the study amplified TCR beta CDR3 regions from RNA transcripts. HTBI primers drove first-round RT-PCR of the TCR CDR3. Using its own MiXCR run on the multiplex PCR reads, TCRdb lists one record per CDR3 protein. This sample has nearly 600,000 distinct CDR3 sequences; about 14% occur once, and the top ten carry 6.5% to 9%. Trimming took off 11 bases at V and 5 bases at J, with 21 bases between the two ends. CDR1 SNHLY and CDR2 FYNNEI come from the germline V gene. The CDR3 has 14 amino acids. The chain links TRBV2 to TRBJ1-2; perhaps TRBD1 as D (5 bases). This clonotype originated in a woman younger than 30 with Graves' ophthalmopathy. Sequenced input: blood. CDR3 region: CAGDSSWGVYGYTF. The CDR3 DNA is TGTGCCGGAGATAGCAGTTGGGGGGTATATGGCTACACCTTC.